The present entry profiles one T cell receptor (beta chain) with its context. Antigen specificity is unknown. These data belong to a study of cytomegalovirus exposure and HLA in healthy donors. Overall study results and limits: A classifier reportedly called cytomegalovirus status with high sensitivity and specificity.

This CDR3 has 15 amino acids. V was cut by 2 bases and J by 0 bases, with 10 bases left in between. In germline, CDR1 is SEHNR, CDR2 FQNEAQ (reference sequence). The primer mix had 60 Vbeta and 13 Jbeta primers. Sequenced by immunoSEQ multiplex PCR; TCRdb stores in-frame clones only, minus some. The sample consists of some 200,000 clones, around 80% of them appearing once. The sample consisted of PBMCs. The source of this sequence is a man aged 40-49 years in good health and CMV-seronegative. The chain combines TRBV7-9 with TRBJ1-1, with a possible D match to TRBD1 (5 bases). In nucleotides, the CDR3 is TGTGCCAGCAGCTTAAGCGGGGCCATGAACACTGAAGCTTTCTTT. Encoded protein: CASSLSGAMNTEAFF.